This TCR beta chain was recorded in a study of monozygotic twins with inflammatory bowel disease. Note on this clonotype: Its antigen is not identified.

The CDR3 loop spans 16 amino acids. The germline V gene has CDR1 SGHRS and CDR2 YFSETQ. Study findings and constraints: The study found lower TCRbeta diversity (inverse Simpson) in IBD patients than in healthy co-twins. Whether twins were concordant or discordant made no difference to repertoire similarity, possibly from limited power.

Investigators made cDNA in eight separate reactions per sample. TCRdb re-called the 5' RACE reads; one entry per CDR3 protein, DNA not given. The repertoire table contains about 420,000 distinct CDR3 sequences. Whole blood supplied total RNA, and T cells were not sorted. The sequenced sample consisted of blood. This clonotype was sampled from a human donor with ulcerative colitis or Crohn's disease, or a healthy co-twin of an affected twin (not recorded which). The chain uses TRBV5-1 and TRBJ2-5; the TCRdb call, TRBD1, lacks DNA for checking. The CDR3 spells CASSLGRDDAWETQYF.